The next 28 T cell receptor beta chains were all read from a single sample in a study of regulatory T cells in long-lasting Graves disease. Time point indicated: newly diagnosed GD, antithyroid drugs for less than 3 months. The TCR library was made from RNA extracted from PBMCs. iRepertoire HTBI primers and Arm-PCR of CDR3 regions built TCR beta libraries. TCRdb recomputed calls from the multiplex PCR reads with MiXCR, one row per CDR3 protein. The data hold roughly 560,000 distinct CDR3 sequences, with more than 10% observed a single time. The same data also went into a second study, on T cells in Graves' hyperthyroidism and ophthalmopathy.

The sequences come from peripheral blood mononuclear cells (PBMCs), collected at new diagnosis, from a patient treated with antithyroid drugs. These TCRs come from a woman under 40 with Graves disease.

Many counts were recorded for this clonotype. This chain uses TRBV30 with TRBJ1-3; D call uncertain. Germline values: CDR1 GTSNPN, CDR2 SVGIG (reference sequence). The V and J ends lost 0 bases and 0 bases respectively, with 3 bases between them. CDR3 length: 13 amino acids. The CDR3 is CAWSVISGNTIYF. As DNA, the CDR3 is TGTGCCTGGAGTGTTATCTCTGGAAACACCATATATTTT.

This clonotype has more than one count but fewer than ten. The rearrangement joins TRBV19 to TRBJ1-2, with a possible D match to TRBD1 (6 bases). The CDR3 is made up of 15 amino acids. V was clipped by 6 bases and J by 4 bases, with 18 bases between them. Looked up from germline, CDR1 is LNHDA and CDR2 is SQIVND (reference sequence). As DNA, the CDR3 is TGTGCCAGTAGCTTAAGATTATCGGACAGCTATGGCTACACCTTC. It is translated as CASSLRLSDSYGYTF.

The CDR3 nucleotides are TGTGCCAGCTCACCAAGAATCAGTCTTGAAGCTTTCTTT. Its translation is CASSPRISLEAFF. This chain connects TRBV18 to TRBJ1-1; the D is unclear. The CDR3 consists of 13 residues. V was shortened by 2 bases and J by 7 bases, with 11 bases between the two germline ends. The germline V gene encodes CDR1 KGHSH and CDR2 LQKENI.

DNA of the CDR3: TGTGCCAGTAGTGTTGGACTAGCGGGATATGATGAGCAGTTCTTC. It translates to CASSVGLAGYDEQFF. The chain joins TRBV19 to TRBJ2-1, with 12 bases that match TRBD2. Germline values: CDR1 LNHDA, CDR2 SQIVND (reference sequence). The trim removed 5 bases at V and 8 bases at J, leaving 7 bases unmatched. The CDR3 consists of 15 residues.

On this clonotype itself: With a much larger clone just one base away, this may be a read error. This chain links TRBV30 with TRBJ1-5; perhaps TRBD1 as D (6 bases). Per the germline V gene, CDR1 is GTSNPN and CDR2 is SVGIG (reference sequence). The CDR3 has 13 amino acids. CDR3 protein: CDWSSGAGQPQHF. DNA of the CDR3: TGTGACTGGAGCTCAGGGGCAGGACAGCCCCAGCATTTT.

This clonotype came up a few times. The chain recombines TRBV19 with TRBJ2-7, with D possibly being TRBD2 (6 bases). Trimming took 11 bases from V and 2 from J, leaving 13 bases between them. This CDR3 is 12 amino acids long. The germline gives CDR1 LNHDA, CDR2 SQIVND (reference sequence). The DNA for the CDR3 is TGTGCCGCCGCGGGACCTGCCTACGAGCAGTACTTC. This sequence encodes CAAAGPAYEQYF.

This clonotype was observed at least ten times. The chain couples TRBV27 to TRBJ2-1; TRBD1 might be the D (5 bases). Germline-derived CDR1 and CDR2 are MNHEY and SMNVEV (reference sequence). The V end lost 6 bases, the J end lost 5 bases, and 20 bases lay between the germline ends. The CDR3 is 16 residues long. CDR3 DNA: TGTGCCAGCAGAGACCTTCAGGGTTTAGGCCACAATGAGCAGTTCTTC. Its protein is CASRDLQGLGHNEQFF.

Worth noting for this clonotype: One junction end does not reproduce the germline sequence, and a read error may be involved. V is TRBV7-2 and J is TRBJ2-4; D uncertain. CDR3 length equals 12 residues. The germline V gene has CDR1 SGHTA and CDR2 FQGNSA. CDR3 nucleotides: TGTGCCAGCAGCTTCCTATTGAACACTCAGTACTTC. It codes for CASSFLLNTQYF.

The V call is TRBV25-1, the J call TRBJ2-1, with 7 bases fitting TRBD1. V lost 7 bases and J lost 8; bases outside the gene matches: 8. The germline V gene encodes CDR1 MGHDK and CDR2 SYGVNS. The CDR3 runs to 13 residues. DNA for the CDR3: TGTGCCAGCACCGGGACAGTACGCTATGAGCAGTTCTTC. Translating it yields CASTGTVRYEQFF.

Concerning this clonotype itself: This could be a read error, since a much larger clone is one nucleotide away. This rearrangement joins TRBV3-1 to TRBJ1-1; TRBD1 is a possible D gene (5 bases). Germline loops: CDR1 LGHDT, CDR2 YNNKEL (reference sequence). V was shortened by 3 bases and J by 1 base, with 12 bases between the two germline ends. There are 15 residues in the CDR3. The CDR3 region is CASSQGRRTNTEAFF. The CDR3 region has the DNA TGTGCCAGCAGCCAGGGACGAAGGACGAACACTGAAGCTTTCTTT.

There are a few counts of this clonotype. The gene calls are TRBV7-9 and TRBJ2-1; D may be TRBD2 (7 bases). CDR1 SEHNR and CDR2 FQNEAQ come from the germline V gene (reference sequence). V was trimmed by 5 bases and J by 1 base, leaving 21 bases between them. The CDR3 consists of 18 residues. Written as DNA, the CDR3 is TGTGCCAGCAGCCAGAGGGGGAGGGCCTTAAGGTCCTACAATGAGCAGTTCTTC. Translated: CASSQRGRALRSYNEQFF.

The gene calls are TRBV28 and TRBJ1-1, with D unclear. CDR1 and CDR2 from the germline V gene are MDHEN and SYDVKM. Trimming took off 7 bases at V and 8 bases at J, with 20 bases between the two ends. The CDR3 totals 14 residues. CDR3 region: CASTNGRQTREAFF. In DNA form, the CDR3 reads TGTGCCAGCACCAACGGTAGGCAGACCAGAGAAGCTTTCTTT. The full variable domain, rest sourced from reference TRBV28 and TRBJ1-1, is DVKVTQSSRYLVKRTGEKVFLECVQDMDHENMFWYRQDPGLGLRLIYFSYDVKMKEKGDIPEGYSVSREKKERFSLILESASTNQTSMYLCASTNGRQTREAFFGQGTRLTVV.

The V and J genes are TRBV28 and TRBJ2-5; 10 positions match TRBD1. Trimming cost V 3 bases and J 7 bases; bases outside gene matches: 8. The CDR3 loop spans 15 amino acids. Germline assignment: CDR1 MDHEN and CDR2 SYDVKM. CDR3 DNA: TGTGCCAGCAGTTTTGCGGGACAGGGGCCCAGGACCCAGTACTTC. Amino acids: CASSFAGQGPRTQYF. Using reference TRBV28 and TRBJ2-5 for the parts outside the CDR3, the full variable domain is DVKVTQSSRYLVKRTGEKVFLECVQDMDHENMFWYRQDPGLGLRLIYFSYDVKMKEKGDIPEGYSVSREKKERFSLILESASTNQTSMYLCASSFAGQGPRTQYFGPGTRLLVL.

This clonotype was seen ten or more times. The rearrangement joins TRBV18 to TRBJ1-1, with 8 bases that match TRBD1. The CDR3 runs to 15 residues. V was clipped by 2 bases and J by 4 bases; unmatched bases: 6. The V gene's germline CDR1 is KGHSH and CDR2 LQKENI. This chain's CDR3 is CASSPILTGGTEAFF. For the CDR3, the DNA is TGTGCCAGCTCACCAATTCTTACAGGGGGCACTGAAGCTTTCTTT.

This chain links TRBV19 with TRBJ1-2; 8 bases are a match to TRBD1. This CDR3 comprises 15 residues. V dropped 6 bases and J dropped 8; count of bases not matched to a gene: 14. The germline V gene encodes CDR1 LNHDA and CDR2 SQIVND (reference sequence). In DNA form, the CDR3 reads TGTGCCAGTAGCCCCCTGGGACAGGTTTTTCGGGGCTACACCTTC. Translating gives CASSPLGQVFRGYTF.

This clonotype was counted ten times or more. The rearrangement uses TRBV5-1 and TRBJ2-2; D is undetermined. This CDR3 comprises 14 residues. The germline V gene has CDR1 SGHRS and CDR2 YFSETQ. Trimming shortened V by 0 bases and J by 6 bases, and 9 bases separated the two germline ends. In DNA, the CDR3 is TGCGCCAGCAGCTTGGCAGGTGAAGCCGGGGAGCTGTTTTTT. This encodes CASSLAGEAGELFF.

The sample holds many counts of this clonotype. This chain links TRBV18 with TRBJ1-5; D remains unclear. The germline gives CDR1 KGHSH, CDR2 LQKENI. The CDR3 runs 14 residues. Deletions cut 2 bases from V and 2 bases from J, with 7 bases between. The CDR3, as DNA: TGTGCCAGCTCACCAGCATTCGGCAATCAGCCCCAGCATTTT. Amino acids: CASSPAFGNQPQHF.

This clonotype was seen at least ten times. The rearrangement uses TRBV19 and TRBJ2-7; D remains unclear. There are 15 residues in the CDR3. V was pared by 3 bases and J by 3 bases, with 15 bases between. Germline assignment: CDR1 LNHDA and CDR2 SQIVND (reference sequence). The CDR3 nucleotides read TGTGCCAGTAGTATGAGTTCAGGATCCATCTACGAGCAGTACTTC. Translated, it gives CASSMSSGSIYEQYF.

This clonotype was counted between two and nine times. The J gene is TRBJ1-2, the V gene TRBV19; 7 bases are a match to TRBD1. From germline, CDR1 is LNHDA and CDR2 SQIVND (reference sequence). J was trimmed by 4 bases and V by 3 bases; bases with no gene match: 2. The CDR3 has 13 amino acids. The CDR3 protein is CASSIGTVYGYTF. The CDR3 DNA follows: TGTGCCAGTAGTATCGGGACAGTCTATGGCTACACCTTC.

This clonotype was recorded at least ten times. This chain joins TRBV7-9 and TRBJ1-1, with D unclear. The CDR3 loop spans 14 amino acids. Germline values: CDR1 SEHNR, CDR2 FQNEAQ (reference sequence). V lost 6 bases and J lost 0, with 11 bases in between. The CDR3 nucleotides are TGTGCCAGCAGTTTCGGACGGATGAACACTGAAGCTTTCTTT. This gives the protein CASSFGRMNTEAFF. Looking up the rest from reference TRBV7-9 and TRBJ1-1 gives the full variable domain: DTGVSQNPRHKITKRGQNVTFRCDPISEHNRLYWYRQTLGQGPEFLTYFQNEAQLEKSRLLSDRFSAERPKGSFSTLEIQRTEQGDSAMYLCASSFGRMNTEAFFGQGTRLTVV.

To note about this clonotype: This may be a read error, as it is one base from a much larger clone. The chain employs TRBV11-2 and TRBJ2-1; the D is unclear. The germline V and J ends were trimmed by 5 bases and 10 bases, with 24 bases remaining between them. The CDR3 is made up of 16 amino acids. CDR1 is SGHAT, CDR2 FQNNGV, per germline. The CDR3 spells CASSPLLGEPQKEQFF. CDR3 sequence (DNA): TGTGCCAGCAGCCCCTTGCTAGGTGAGCCACAAAAGGAGCAGTTCTTC.

This clonotype has at least ten counts. This chain joins TRBV6-1 and TRBJ2-3; TRBD1 matches 7 bases. The CDR3 contains 15 residues. From germline, CDR1 is MNHNS and CDR2 SASEGT. V was clipped by 6 bases and J by 5 bases; unmatched bases: 11. CDR3 DNA: TGTGCCAGCAGCGACCCCCGGGACAGAGAAGATACGCAGTATTTT. It yields the protein CASSDPRDREDTQYF.

This clonotype was recorded many times. J is TRBJ1-5 and V is TRBV5-1, with D possibly being TRBD1 (6 bases). The CDR3 consists of 15 residues. V was pared by 4 bases and J by 5 bases, with 16 bases between. Germline V CDR1 and CDR2: SGHRS, YFSETQ. This CDR3 reads CASSPTGGSHQPQHF. CDR3 nucleotide sequence: TGCGCCAGCAGCCCTACCGGGGGCAGCCATCAGCCCCAGCATTTT. Together with reference TRBV5-1 and TRBJ1-5, the CDR3 gives the full variable domain: KAGVTQTPRYLIKTRGQQVTLSCSPISGHRSVSWYQQTPGQGLQFLFEYFSETQRNKGNFPGRFSGRQFSNSRSEMNVSTLELGDSALYLCASSPTGGSHQPQHFGDGTRLSIL.

This clonotype showed up many times. The V and J genes are TRBV11-3 and TRBJ1-1, with D hard to call. The CDR3 totals 13 residues. CDR1 and CDR2 (germline): SGHNT, YENEEA. The V end lost 6 bases, the J end lost 1 base, and 9 bases lay between the germline ends. Here the CDR3 DNA reads TGTGCCAGCAGTCAGGAGACGAACACTGAAGCTTTCTTT. Translated, it gives CASSQETNTEAFF.

This clonotype was seen ten or more times. This rearrangement joins TRBV11-1 to TRBJ1-1, with 7 bases matching TRBD1. The germline V gene encodes CDR1 SGHAT and CDR2 FQDESV (reference sequence). CDR3 length equals 15 residues. The V and J ends lost 3 bases and 1 base, in that order; junction bases with no gene match: 5. The chain's CDR3 is CASSFPDRANTEAFF. CDR3 sequence (DNA): TGTGCCAGCAGCTTCCCCGACAGGGCGAACACTGAAGCTTTCTTT.

This clonotype was counted ten times or more. This chain links TRBV6-5 with TRBJ1-1; weak D call: TRBD1 (5 bases). Trimming took 3 bases from V and 1 from J, leaving 18 bases between them. Germline lookup yields CDR1 MNHEY and CDR2 SVGAGI. This CDR3 has 17 amino acids. The CDR3 nucleotides read TGTGCCAGCAGTTATAGGATCCGGGAGGGGTGGAACACTGAAGCTTTCTTT. It codes for CASSYRIREGWNTEAFF.

This clonotype was detected ten times or more. The chain has TRBV30 and TRBJ2-3; D might be TRBD2 (5 bases). This CDR3 is built from 16 residues. The ends were cut back, 0 bases at V and 5 bases at J, with 18 bases in the middle. From germline, CDR1 is GTSNPN and CDR2 SVGIG (reference sequence). CDR3 in amino acids: CAWSVPLAAGGDTQYF. CDR3 nucleotides: TGTGCCTGGAGTGTACCTCTAGCTGCCGGTGGAGATACGCAGTATTTT.

This clonotype has ten or more counts. This rearrangement joins TRBV6-1 to TRBJ2-7; D call uncertain. Germline-derived CDR1 and CDR2 are MNHNS and SASEGT. This CDR3 has 15 residues. The ends were cut back, 3 bases at V and 3 bases at J, with 15 bases in the middle. The CDR3 DNA reads as TGTGCCAGCAGTGACCCCTTCTTAGGTGACTACGAGCAGTACTTC. Encoded protein: CASSDPFLGDYEQYF.